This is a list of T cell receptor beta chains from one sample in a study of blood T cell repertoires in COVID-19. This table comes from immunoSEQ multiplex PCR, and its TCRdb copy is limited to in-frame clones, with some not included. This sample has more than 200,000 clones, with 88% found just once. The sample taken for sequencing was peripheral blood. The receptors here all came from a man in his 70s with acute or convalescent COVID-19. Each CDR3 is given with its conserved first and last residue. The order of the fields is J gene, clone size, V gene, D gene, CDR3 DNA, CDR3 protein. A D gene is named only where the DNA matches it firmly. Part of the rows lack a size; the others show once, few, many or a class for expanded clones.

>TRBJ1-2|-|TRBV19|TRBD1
TGTGCCAGTAGTCCGGGACAGGGGGCGATGGCTGGCTACACCTTC
CASSPGQGAMAGYTF
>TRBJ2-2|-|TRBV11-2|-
TGTGCCAGCAGCCACGGTGGAGGGAACACCGGGGAGCTGTTTTTT
CASSHGGGNTGELFF
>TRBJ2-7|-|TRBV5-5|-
TGTGCCAGCAGCCCCGCGGCAGTTGGGGCGTGGGGTGGCGAGCAGTACTTC
CASSPAAVGAWGGEQYF
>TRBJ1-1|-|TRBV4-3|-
TGCGCCAGCAGCCAAGAGACGGGGAACAGGAACACTGAAGCTTTCTTT
CASSQETGNRNTEAFF
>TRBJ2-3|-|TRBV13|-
TGTGCCAGCAGCTTATGGGAGGCCGTCCCAGATACGCAGTATTTT
CASSLWEAVPDTQYF
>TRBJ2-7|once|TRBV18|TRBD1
TGTGCCAGCTCAGAGGGGGCTCGGAACGAGCAGTACTTC
CASSEGARNEQYF
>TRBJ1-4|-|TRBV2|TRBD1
TGTGCCAGCAGGGCCGGGACAGGGGTTGAAAAACTGTTTTTT
CASRAGTGVEKLFF
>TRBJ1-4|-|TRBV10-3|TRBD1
TGTGCCAGCCGGACAGGTCCTCATGAAAAACTGTTTTTT
CASRTGPHEKLFF
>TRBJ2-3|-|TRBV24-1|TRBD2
TGTGCCACCAGTGACTCTAGCGGGAGGGCTACACGCGGACACACAGATACGCAGTATTTT
CATSDSSGRATRGHTDTQYF
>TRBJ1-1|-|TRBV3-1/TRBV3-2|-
TGTGCCAGCAGCCAAGAGACAGATCCTAGGCAAAACACTGAAGCTTTCTTT
CASSQETDPRQNTEAFF
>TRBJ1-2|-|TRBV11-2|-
TGTGCCAGCAGCTTAGATCGCCAGTCTAACTATGGCTACACCTTC
CASSLDRQSNYGYTF
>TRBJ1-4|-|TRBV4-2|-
TGTGCCAGCAGCCTTAACAGGCTGTCTAACGAAAAACTGTTTTTT
CASSLNRLSNEKLFF
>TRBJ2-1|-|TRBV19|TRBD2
TGTGCCAGTAGTATAGGCGGGAGGATTTCCGATGAGCAGTTCTTC
CASSIGGRISDEQFF
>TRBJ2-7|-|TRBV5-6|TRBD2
TGTGCCAGCAGCATGGATAAGGGACTAGCGGGAGGGCCTGTCTACGAGCAGTACTTC
CASSMDKGLAGGPVYEQYF
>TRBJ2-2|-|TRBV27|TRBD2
TGTGCCAGCAGTTTCGAATTGGCGGGAGGGGTTACCGGGGAGCTGTTTTTT
CASSFELAGGVTGELFF
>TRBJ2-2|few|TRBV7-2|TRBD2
TGTGCCAGCAGCTTAGTACTAGCGGGAGGGCCCGGGGAGCTGTTTTTT
CASSLVLAGGPGELFF
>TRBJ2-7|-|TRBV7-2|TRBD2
TGTGCCAGCAGCTTAGGCTCTAGCGGGAGGTACGAGCAGTACTTC
CASSLGSSGRYEQYF
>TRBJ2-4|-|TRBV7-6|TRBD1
TGTGCCAGCAGCTCAGAGACAGGGGGAATTGGTAACATTCAGTACTTC
CASSSETGGIGNIQYF
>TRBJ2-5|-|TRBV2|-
TGTGCCAGCAGTAAGACAGGTCAAGAGACCCAGTACTTC
CASSKTGQETQYF
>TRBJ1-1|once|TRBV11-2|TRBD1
TGTGCCAGCAGCATCGGGACAGGGGGCACTGAAGCTTTCTTT
CASSIGTGGTEAFF
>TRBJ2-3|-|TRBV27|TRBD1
TGTGCCAGCAGTTATCTCCTCCGGGACAGGGCAGATACGCAGTATTTT
CASSYLLRDRADTQYF
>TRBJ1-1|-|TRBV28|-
TGTGCCAGCAGTTTAACTCAGAACACTGAAGCTTTCTTT
CASSLTQNTEAFF
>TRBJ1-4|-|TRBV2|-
TGTGCCAGCAGTGATCAAAGGGAGATTGGTGAAAAACTGTTTTTT
CASSDQREIGEKLFF
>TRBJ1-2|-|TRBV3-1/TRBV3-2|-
TGTGCCAGCAGCCCCGGGACATCTAACTATGGCTACACCTTC
CASSPGTSNYGYTF
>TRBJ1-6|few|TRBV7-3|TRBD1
TGTGCCAGCAGAGCGGGGGGGACAGAAAATAATTCACCCCTCCACTTT
CASRAGGTENNSPLHF
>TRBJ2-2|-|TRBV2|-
TGTGCCAGCAGTGAAGAGAGGGTATCCGGGGAGCTGTTTTTT
CASSEERVSGELFF
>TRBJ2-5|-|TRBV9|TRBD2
TGTGCCAGCAGCCCCGGCGGGGGTAAGGGCCAAGAGACCCAGTACTTC
CASSPGGGKGQETQYF
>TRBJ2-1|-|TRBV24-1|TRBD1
TGTGCCACCAGTGATCTTCCGGGACAGGGGTACAATGAGCAGTTCTTC
CATSDLPGQGYNEQFF
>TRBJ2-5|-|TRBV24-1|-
TGTGCCACCAGTGAAACGGAAGGGGGGACCCAGTACTTC
CATSETEGGTQYF
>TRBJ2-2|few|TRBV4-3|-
TGCGCCAGCAGCCAGCATGAGGGATGGGAGCTGTTTTTT
CASSQHEGWELFF
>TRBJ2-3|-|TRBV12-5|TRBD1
TGTGCTAGTGGACAGGGGACAGATACGCAGTATTTT
CASGQGTDTQYF
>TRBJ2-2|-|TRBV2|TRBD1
TGTGCCAGCAGAGAGCAGGGGGCCGGGGAGCTGTTTTTT
CASREQGAGELFF
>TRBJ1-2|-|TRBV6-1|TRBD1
TGTGCCAGCAGTGATACAGGGGGCGACTATGGCTACACCTTC
CASSDTGGDYGYTF
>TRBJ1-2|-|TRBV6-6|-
TGTGCCAGCAGTGGACAGCTGGGGGGCTACACCTTC
CASSGQLGGYTF
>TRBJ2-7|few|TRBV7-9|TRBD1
TGTGCCAGCAGCTACGGGACAGGGAAATACGAGCAGTACTTC
CASSYGTGKYEQYF
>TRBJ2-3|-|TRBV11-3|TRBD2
TGTGCCAGCAGCTCCGGGACTAGCGATACGCAGTATTTT
CASSSGTSDTQYF
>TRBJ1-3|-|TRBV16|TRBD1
TGTGCCAGCAGCCTGACTCAGGGGGCAGTAGCTGGAAACACCATATATTTT
CASSLTQGAVAGNTIYF
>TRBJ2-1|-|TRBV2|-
TGTGCCAGCGGGCGGGAAAGCTCCTACAATGAGCAGTTCTTC
CASGRESSYNEQFF
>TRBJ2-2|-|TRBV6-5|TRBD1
TGTGCCAGCCGACAGGGGCTAAACACCGGGGAGCTGTTTTTT
CASRQGLNTGELFF
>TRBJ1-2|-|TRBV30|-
TGTGCCTGGAGGTTTTCTACGACAGCCTATGGCTACACCTTC
CAWRFSTTAYGYTF
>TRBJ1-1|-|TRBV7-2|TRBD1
TGTGCCAGCAGCTTAGCCAGGGGGACTGAAGCTTTCTTT
CASSLARGTEAFF
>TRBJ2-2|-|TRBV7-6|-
TGTGCCAGCAGCCCTACTAGCAACACCGGGGAGCTGTTTTTT
CASSPTSNTGELFF
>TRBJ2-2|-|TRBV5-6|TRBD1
TGTGCCAGCAGGCGTCGGCCGACAGGGTCGAACACCGGGGAGCTGTTTTTT
CASRRRPTGSNTGELFF
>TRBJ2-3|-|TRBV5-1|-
TGCGCCAGCAGCTTGGGACAAGTCACAGATACGCAGTATTTT
CASSLGQVTDTQYF
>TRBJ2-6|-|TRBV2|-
TGTGCCAGCTTACTTAGGAGGGGCGCCGGGGCCAACGTCCTGACTTTC
CASLLRRGAGANVLTF
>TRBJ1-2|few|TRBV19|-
TGTGCCAGTAGTATAGAGAGAAGAGACTACACCTTC
CASSIERRDYTF
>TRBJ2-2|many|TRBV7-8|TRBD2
TGTGCCAGCAACCTAGCGGGAGGTAACACCGGGGAGCTGTTTTTT
CASNLAGGNTGELFF
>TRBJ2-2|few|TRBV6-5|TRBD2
TGTGCCAGCGCCCCGGGACTAGCGGGAACCGGGGAGCTGTTTTTT
CASAPGLAGTGELFF
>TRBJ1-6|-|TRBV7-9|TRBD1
TGTGCCAGCAGCATCGACAGGGGAATAAATTCACCCCTCCACTTT
CASSIDRGINSPLHF
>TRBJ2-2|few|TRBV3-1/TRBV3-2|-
TGTGCCAGCAGCCAAATCGGGAACACCGGGGAGCTGTTTTTT
CASSQIGNTGELFF
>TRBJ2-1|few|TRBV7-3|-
TGTGCCAGCAGCGCCTCTCACGGGAGATCCAATGAGCAGTTCTTC
CASSASHGRSNEQFF
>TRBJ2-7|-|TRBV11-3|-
TGTGCCAGCAGCCGGGGTCCGGGCAACGAGCAGTACTTC
CASSRGPGNEQYF
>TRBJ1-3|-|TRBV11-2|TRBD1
TGTGCCAGCAGCTCAAGACCGGACAGGGTCTCTGGAAACACCATATATTTT
CASSSRPDRVSGNTIYF
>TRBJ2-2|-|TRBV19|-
TGTGCCAGTAGTATGGCGACGGGAACTACCGGGGAGCTGTTTTTT
CASSMATGTTGELFF
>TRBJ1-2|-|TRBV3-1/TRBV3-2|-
TGTGCCAGCAGCAAAGACAGTTCCAATAGATCTTGGAGGGGCTACACCTTC
CASSKDSSNRSWRGYTF
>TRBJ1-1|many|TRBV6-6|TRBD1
TGTGCCAGCAGGTTACAGGGGCCGCACACTGAAGCTTTCTTT
CASRLQGPHTEAFF
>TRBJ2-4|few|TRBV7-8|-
TGTGCCAGCAGCTTCGGACACTCTCTAGCCAAAAACATTCAGTACTTC
CASSFGHSLAKNIQYF